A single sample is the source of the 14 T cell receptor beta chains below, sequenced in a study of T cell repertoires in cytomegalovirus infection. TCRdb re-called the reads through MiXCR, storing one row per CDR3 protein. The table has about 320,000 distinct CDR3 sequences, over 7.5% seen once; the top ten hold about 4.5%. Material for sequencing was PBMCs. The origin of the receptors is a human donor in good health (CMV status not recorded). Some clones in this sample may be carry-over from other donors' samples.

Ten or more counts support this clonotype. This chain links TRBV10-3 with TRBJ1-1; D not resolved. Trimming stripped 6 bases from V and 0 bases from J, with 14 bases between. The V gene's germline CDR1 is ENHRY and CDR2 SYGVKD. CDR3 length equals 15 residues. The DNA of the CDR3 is TGTGCCATCAGAACTTCGGAGCTTATGAACACTGAAGCTTTCTTT. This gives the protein CAIRTSELMNTEAFF.

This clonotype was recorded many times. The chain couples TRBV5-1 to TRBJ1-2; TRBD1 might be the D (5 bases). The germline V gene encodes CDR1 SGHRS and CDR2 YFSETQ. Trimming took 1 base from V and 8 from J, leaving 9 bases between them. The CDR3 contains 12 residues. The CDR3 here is CASSLLAGGYTF. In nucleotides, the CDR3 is TGCGCCAGCAGCTTGCTTGCAGGGGGCTACACCTTC.

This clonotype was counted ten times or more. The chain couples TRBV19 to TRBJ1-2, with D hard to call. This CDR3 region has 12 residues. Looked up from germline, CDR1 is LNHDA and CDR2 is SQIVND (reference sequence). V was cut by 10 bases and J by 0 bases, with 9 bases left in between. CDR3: CATASSNYGYTF. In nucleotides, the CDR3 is TGTGCCACAGCGAGCTCTAACTATGGCTACACCTTC. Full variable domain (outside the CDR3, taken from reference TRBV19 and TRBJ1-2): DGGITQSPKYLFRKEGQNVTLSCEQNLNHDAMYWYRQDPGQGLRLIYYSQIVNDFQKGDIAEGYSVSREKKESFPLTVTSAQKNPTAFYLCATASSNYGYTFGSGTRLTVV.

The CDR3, as DNA: TGTGCCAGCAGTTACGAAAGGGAGAACACTGAAGCTTTCTTT. Translation: CASSYERENTEAFF. The V gene is TRBV6-5, the J gene TRBJ1-1; D is undetermined. V lost 2 bases and J 1 base, leaving 8 bases between the germline ends. This CDR3 comprises 14 residues. Per the germline V gene, CDR1 is MNHEY and CDR2 is SVGAGI.

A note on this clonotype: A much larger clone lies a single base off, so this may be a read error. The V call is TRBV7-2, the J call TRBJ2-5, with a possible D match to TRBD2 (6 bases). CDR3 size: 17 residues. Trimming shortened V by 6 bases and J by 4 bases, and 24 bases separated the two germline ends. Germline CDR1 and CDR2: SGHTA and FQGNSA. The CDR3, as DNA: TGTGCCAGCAGTCCTAGGAAAGCGGAGGGGCCCCGAGAGACCCAGTACTTC. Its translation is CASSPRKAEGPRETQYF.

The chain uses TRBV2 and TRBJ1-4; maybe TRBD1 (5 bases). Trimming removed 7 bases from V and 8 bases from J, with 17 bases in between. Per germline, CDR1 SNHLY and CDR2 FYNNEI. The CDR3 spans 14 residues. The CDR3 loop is CASKGGAEPEKLFF. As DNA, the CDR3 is TGTGCCAGCAAAGGAGGGGCAGAACCAGAAAAACTGTTTTTT.

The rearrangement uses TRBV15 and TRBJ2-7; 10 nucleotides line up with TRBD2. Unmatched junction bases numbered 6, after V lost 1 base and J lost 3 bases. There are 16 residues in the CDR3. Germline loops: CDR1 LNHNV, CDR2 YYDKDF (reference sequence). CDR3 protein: CATSRGGGTSVYEQYF. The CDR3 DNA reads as TGTGCCACCAGCAGAGGGGGGGGGACTAGCGTCTACGAGCAGTACTTC.

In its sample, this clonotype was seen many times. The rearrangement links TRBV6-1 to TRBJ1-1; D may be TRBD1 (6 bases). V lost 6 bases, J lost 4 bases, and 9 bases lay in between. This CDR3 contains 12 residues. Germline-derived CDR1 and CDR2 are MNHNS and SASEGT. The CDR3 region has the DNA TGTGCCAGCAGACAGGGTGGCACTGAAGCTTTCTTT. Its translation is CASRQGGTEAFF.

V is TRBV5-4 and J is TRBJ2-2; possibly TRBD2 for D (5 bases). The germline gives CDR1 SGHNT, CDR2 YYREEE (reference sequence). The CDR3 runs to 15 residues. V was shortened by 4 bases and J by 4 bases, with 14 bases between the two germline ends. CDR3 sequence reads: CASSRDPGLTGELFF. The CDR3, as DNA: TGTGCCAGCAGCCGGGATCCGGGTCTCACCGGGGAGCTGTTTTTT. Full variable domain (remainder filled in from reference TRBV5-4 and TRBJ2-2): ETGVTQSPTHLIKTRGQQVTLRCSSQSGHNTVSWYQQALGQGPQFIFQYYREEENGRGNFPPRFSGLQFPNYSSELNVNALELDDSALYLCASSRDPGLTGELFFGEGSRLTVL.

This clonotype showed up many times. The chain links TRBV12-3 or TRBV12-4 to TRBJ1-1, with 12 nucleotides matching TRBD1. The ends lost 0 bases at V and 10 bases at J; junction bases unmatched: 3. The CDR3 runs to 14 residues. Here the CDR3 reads CASSLAGQGASAFF. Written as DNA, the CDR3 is TGTGCCAGCAGTTTAGCGGGACAGGGGGCGTCAGCTTTCTTT.

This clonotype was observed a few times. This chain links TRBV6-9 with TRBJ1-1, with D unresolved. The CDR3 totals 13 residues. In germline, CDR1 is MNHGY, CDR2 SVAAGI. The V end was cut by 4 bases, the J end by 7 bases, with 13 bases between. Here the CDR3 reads CASSLEPEGEAFF. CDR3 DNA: TGTGCCAGCAGTTTGGAGCCGGAGGGTGAAGCTTTCTTT.

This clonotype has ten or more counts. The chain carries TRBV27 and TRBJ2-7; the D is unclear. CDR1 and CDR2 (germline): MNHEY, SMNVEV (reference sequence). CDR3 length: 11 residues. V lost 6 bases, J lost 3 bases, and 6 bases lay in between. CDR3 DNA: TGTGCCAGCAGCTTTGGCTACGAGCAGTACTTC. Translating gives CASSFGYEQYF.

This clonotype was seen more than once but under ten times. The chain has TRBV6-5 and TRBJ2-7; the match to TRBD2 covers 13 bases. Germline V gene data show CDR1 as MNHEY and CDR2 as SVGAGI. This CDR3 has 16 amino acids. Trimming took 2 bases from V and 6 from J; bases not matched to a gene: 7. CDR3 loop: CASSYRTSGRAGEQYF. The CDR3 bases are TGTGCCAGCAGTTACCGGACTAGCGGGAGAGCGGGCGAGCAGTACTTC.

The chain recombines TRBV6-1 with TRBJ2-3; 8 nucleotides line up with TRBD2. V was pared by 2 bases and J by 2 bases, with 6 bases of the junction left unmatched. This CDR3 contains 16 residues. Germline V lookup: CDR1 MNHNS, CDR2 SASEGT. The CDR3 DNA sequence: TGTGCCAGCAGTGAAACAAGCGGGGGTACCACAGATACGCAGTATTTT. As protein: CASSETSGGTTDTQYF.